What follows is one T cell receptor (beta chain) and its context. What it binds is unknown. The sample originates from a study of circulating and synovial CD4+ cells in juvenile arthritis. Broader study findings: These blood cells shared more CDR3 sequences with synovium than bulk blood. Bulk blood CD4 samples held at least an order of magnitude more or fewer genomes than CPL. Shared-clonotype fractions with synovium likely underestimate full repertoire overlap.

TCRdb's table, derived via immunoSEQ multiplex PCR, lists solely in-frame clones and lacks some. The data contain some 33,000 clones, about 94% of them seen just once; the ten biggest clones take up 0.55% to 0.85%. The clonotype was recovered from a human donor with juvenile idiopathic arthritis. Material for sequencing was CD4+ T cells from blood.

The CDR3 sequence: CASSRLAGASTDTQYF. The CDR3 bases are TGCGCCAGCAGCCGGCTAGCGGGGGCCAGCACAGATACGCAGTATTTT. The genes are TRBV5-1 and TRBJ2-3, with TRBD2 identical over 10 bases. Germline loops: CDR1 SGHRS, CDR2 YFSETQ. The CDR3 length is 16 residues. The V and J ends lost 4 bases and 0 bases, in that order; junction bases with no gene match: 5.